The present T cell receptor beta chain was sequenced within a study of blood T cell repertoires in COVID-19. The overall study: The study drew acute and convalescent COVID-19 samples from the United States, Italy and Spain. T cells, B-cell-depleted T cells, or PBMCs provided the cDNA or gDNA that served as material.

The V end was cut by 4 bases, the J end by 6 bases, with 15 bases between. CDR1 is SGHTA, CDR2 FQGNSA, per germline. This CDR3 is 15 amino acids long. Authors' data handling: It was from reference gene primer amplification that nucleated cell counts were estimated. Profiling relied on immunoSEQ multiplex PCR, and the TCRdb table lists in-frame clones only, not all of them. V and J calls plus clone size are reproduced from that table; the DNA served to infer D and trimming. The data contain about 170,000 clones, roughly 80% of them singletons. Sequencing was carried out using peripheral blood. The sequence was obtained from a woman older than 75 with acute or convalescent COVID-19. This chain links TRBV7-2 with TRBJ1-4; D is perhaps TRBD1 (6 bases). DNA of the CDR3: TGTGCCAGCAGCTCCTCCGGACAGTACCATGAAAAACTGTTTTTT. Translating it yields CASSSSGQYHEKLFF.